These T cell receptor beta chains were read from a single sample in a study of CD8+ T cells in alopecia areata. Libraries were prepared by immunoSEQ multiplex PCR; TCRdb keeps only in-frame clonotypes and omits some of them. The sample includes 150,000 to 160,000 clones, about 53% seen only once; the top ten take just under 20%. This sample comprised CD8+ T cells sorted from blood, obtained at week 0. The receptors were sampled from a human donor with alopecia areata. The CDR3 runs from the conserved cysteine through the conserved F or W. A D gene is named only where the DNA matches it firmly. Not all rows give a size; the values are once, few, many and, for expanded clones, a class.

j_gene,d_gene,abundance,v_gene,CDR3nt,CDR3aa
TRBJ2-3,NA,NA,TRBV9,TGTGCCAGCAGTGACACAGATACGCAGTATTTT,CASSDTDTQYF
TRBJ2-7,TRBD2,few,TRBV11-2,TGTGCCAGCAGCTTGGGTAGCGGGGGCGACGAGCAGTACTTC,CASSLGSGGDEQYF
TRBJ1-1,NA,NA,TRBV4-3,TGCGCCAGCAGCCAAGACCTAGGGGGGAACACTGAAGCTTTCTTT,CASSQDLGGNTEAFF
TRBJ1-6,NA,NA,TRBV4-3,TGCGCCAGCAGCCAAGTAGGCGAGGGTCTTGGAAATTCACCCCTCCACTTT,CASSQVGEGLGNSPLHF
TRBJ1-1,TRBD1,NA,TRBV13,TGTGCCAGCAGCCCAGAGGGTACAGGGGGTATGAACACTGAAGCTTTCTTT,CASSPEGTGGMNTEAFF
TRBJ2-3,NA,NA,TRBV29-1,TGCAGCGTTGAAGGCGGCTCGGGCACAGATACGCAGTATTTT,CSVEGGSGTDTQYF
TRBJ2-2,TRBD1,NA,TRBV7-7,TGTGCCGTGGACAGGCCCGGGGAGCTGTTTTTT,CAVDRPGELFF
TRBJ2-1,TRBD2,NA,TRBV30,TGTGCCTGGATGGGGCGGGGGGCCTACAATGAGCAGTTCTTC,CAWMGRGAYNEQFF
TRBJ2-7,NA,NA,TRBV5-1,TGCGCCAGCAGCTTTGGGGAGTCCTACGAGCAGTACTTC,CASSFGESYEQYF
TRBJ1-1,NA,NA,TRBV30,TGTGCCTGGAGGGTGGGGGTCGACACTGAAGCTTTCTTT,CAWRVGVDTEAFF
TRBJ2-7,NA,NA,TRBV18,TGTGCCAGCTCCCGGAGTGAGGGCTCCTACGAGCAGTACTTC,CASSRSEGSYEQYF
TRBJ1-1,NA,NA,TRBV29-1,TGCAGCGTTGAAAGCCGGACTGAAGCTTTCTTT,CSVESRTEAFF
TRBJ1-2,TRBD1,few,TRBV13,TGTGCCAGCAGCTCGGACAGGGGGCACTATGGCTACACCTTC,CASSSDRGHYGYTF
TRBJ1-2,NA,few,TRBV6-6,TGTGCCAGCAGTTACTCGAGGGTTCAGGAGGGCTACACCTTC,CASSYSRVQEGYTF
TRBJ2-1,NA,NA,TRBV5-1,TGCGCCAGCAGCTTGGCCGCCTCGGAGCAGTTCTTC,CASSLAASEQFF
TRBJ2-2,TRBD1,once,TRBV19,TGTGCCAGTAGTGCTCCCCGAACAGGGGTCGGCACCGGGGAGCTGTTTTTT,CASSAPRTGVGTGELFF
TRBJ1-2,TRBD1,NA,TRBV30,TGTGCCTGGACCCCGACAGGGGATGGCTACACCTTC,CAWTPTGDGYTF